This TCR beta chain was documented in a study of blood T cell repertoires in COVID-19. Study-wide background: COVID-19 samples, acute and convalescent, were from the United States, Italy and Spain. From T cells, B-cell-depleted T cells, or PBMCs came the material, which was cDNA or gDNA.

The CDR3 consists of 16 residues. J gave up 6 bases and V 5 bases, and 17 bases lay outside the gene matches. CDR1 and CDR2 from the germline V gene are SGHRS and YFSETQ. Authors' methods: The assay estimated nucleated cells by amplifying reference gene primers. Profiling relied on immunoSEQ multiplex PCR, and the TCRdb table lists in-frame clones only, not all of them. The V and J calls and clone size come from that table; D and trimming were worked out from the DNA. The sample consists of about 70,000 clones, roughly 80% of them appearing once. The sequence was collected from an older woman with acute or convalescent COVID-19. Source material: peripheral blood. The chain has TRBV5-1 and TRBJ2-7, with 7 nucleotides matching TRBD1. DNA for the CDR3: TGCGCCAGCAGTTTTCGAGGGGAGACAGGGCTTCGCGAGCAGTACTTC. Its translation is CASSFRGETGLREQYF.